A single sample is the source of the 5 T cell receptor beta chains below, sequenced in a study of PD-1 blockade in classical Hodgkin lymphoma. Stated time point: cycle 4 day 1 (C4D1), after 5 to 7 weeks of nivolumab. Each and every patient relapsed after autologous stem cell transplantation, and patients got differing brentuximab vedotin exposure. Some clones are missing from TCRdb's copy, which holds only in-frame ones; the method was immunoSEQ multiplex PCR. In the table there are roughly 48,000 clones, more than 75% of which are singletons. Material: peripheral blood mononuclear cells (PBMCs), obtained before the fourth cycle of nivolumab. The receptors derive from a human donor with classical Hodgkin lymphoma.

In this sample, this clone turned up once. CDR3 region: CASSPRSENSPLHF. For the CDR3, the DNA is TGCGCCAGCAGCCCCAGGAGCGAGAATTCACCCCTCCACTTT. This chain joins TRBV5-1 and TRBJ1-6; D not certain. The CDR3 extends over 14 amino acids. Germline V gene sequence: CDR1 SGHRS, CDR2 YFSETQ. V dropped 4 bases and J dropped 7 bases, with 12 bases sitting between them. The full variable domain, completed using reference TRBV5-1 and TRBJ1-6, is KAGVTQTPRYLIKTRGQQVTLSCSPISGHRSVSWYQQTPGQGLQFLFEYFSETQRNKGNFPGRFSGRQFSNSRSEMNVSTLELGDSALYLCASSPRSENSPLHFGNGTRLTVT.

This chain links TRBV10-3 with TRBJ2-4; D is uncertain. V lost 3 bases, J lost 1 base, and 13 bases lay in between. From germline, CDR1 is ENHRY and CDR2 SYGVKD. This CDR3 has 16 amino acids. The CDR3 reads CAISDPNSLAKNIQYF. The CDR3 DNA sequence: TGTGCCATCAGTGACCCGAATTCGTTGGCCAAAAACATTCAGTACTTC.

This clone was counted once. The rearrangement joins TRBV5-4 to TRBJ2-7; possibly TRBD2 for D (6 bases). Germline V gives CDR1 SGHNT, CDR2 YYREEE (reference sequence). The ends were cut back, 5 bases at V and 0 bases at J, with 15 bases in the middle. This CDR3 has 15 residues. As DNA, the CDR3 is TGTGCCAGCAGGGGGAGGCAGGCCAGCTCCTACGAGCAGTACTTC. Protein product: CASRGRQASSYEQYF.

This sequence joins TRBV27 and TRBJ2-7; a possible D gene is TRBD2 (5 bases). Looked up from germline, CDR1 is MNHEY and CDR2 is SMNVEV (reference sequence). The CDR3 runs 16 residues. With 4 bases removed from V and 3 bases from J, the gap between germline ends came to 19 bases. The DNA for the CDR3 is TGTGCCAGCAGTTCCTACGGCAGCGGAGCCTTCTACGAGCAGTACTTC. Its protein product is CASSSYGSGAFYEQYF.

This chain connects TRBV6-5 to TRBJ1-2; 7 nucleotides align to TRBD1. Unmatched junction bases numbered 10, after V lost 6 bases and J lost 3 bases. The CDR3 is 15 residues long. In germline, CDR1 is MNHEY, CDR2 SVGAGI. The DNA of the CDR3 is TGTGCCAGCAGGGAACGGGGGACAGCACACTATGGCTACACCTTC. Translation: CASRERGTAHYGYTF.